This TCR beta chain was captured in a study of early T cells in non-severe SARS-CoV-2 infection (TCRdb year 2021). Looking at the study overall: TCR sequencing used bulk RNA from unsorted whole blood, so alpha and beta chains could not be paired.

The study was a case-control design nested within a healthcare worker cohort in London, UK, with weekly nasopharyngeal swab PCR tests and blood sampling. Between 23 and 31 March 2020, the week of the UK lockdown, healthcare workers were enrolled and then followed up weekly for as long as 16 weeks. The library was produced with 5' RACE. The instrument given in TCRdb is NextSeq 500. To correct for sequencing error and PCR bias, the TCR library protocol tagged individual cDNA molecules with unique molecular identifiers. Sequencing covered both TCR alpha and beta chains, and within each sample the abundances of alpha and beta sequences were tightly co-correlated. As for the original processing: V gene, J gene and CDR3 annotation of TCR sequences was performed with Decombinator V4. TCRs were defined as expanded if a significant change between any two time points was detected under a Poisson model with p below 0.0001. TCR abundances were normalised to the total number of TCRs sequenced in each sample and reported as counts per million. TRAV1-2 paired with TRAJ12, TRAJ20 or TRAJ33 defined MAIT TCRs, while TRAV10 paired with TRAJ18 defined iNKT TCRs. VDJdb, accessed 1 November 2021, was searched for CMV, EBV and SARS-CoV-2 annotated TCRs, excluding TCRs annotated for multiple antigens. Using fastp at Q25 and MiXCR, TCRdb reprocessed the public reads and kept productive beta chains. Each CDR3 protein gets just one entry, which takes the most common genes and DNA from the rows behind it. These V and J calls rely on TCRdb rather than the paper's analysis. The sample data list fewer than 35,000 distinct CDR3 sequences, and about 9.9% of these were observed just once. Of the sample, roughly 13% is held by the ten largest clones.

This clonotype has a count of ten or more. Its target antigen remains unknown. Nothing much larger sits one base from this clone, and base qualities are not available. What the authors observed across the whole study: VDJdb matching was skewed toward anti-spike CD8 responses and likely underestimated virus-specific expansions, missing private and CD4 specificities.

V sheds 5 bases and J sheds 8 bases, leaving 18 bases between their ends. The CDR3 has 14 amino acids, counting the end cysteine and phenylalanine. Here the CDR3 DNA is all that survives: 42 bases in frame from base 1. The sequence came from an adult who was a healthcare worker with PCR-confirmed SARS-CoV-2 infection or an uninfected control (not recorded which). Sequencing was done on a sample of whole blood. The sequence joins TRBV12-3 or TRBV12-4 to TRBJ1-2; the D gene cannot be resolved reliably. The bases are TGTGCCAGCAGTCCGATTTTAGAATTGGAGGGCTACACCTTC. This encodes CASSPILELEGYTF.